This TCR beta chain was sequenced for a study of Graves' ophthalmopathy and Graves' hyperthyroidism (dated by TCRdb to 2017 to 2018). With respect to the entire study: Stable hyperthyroidism was defined as no progression to ophthalmopathy within 18 months of follow-up. The study used TCR beta repertoire signatures to distinguish Graves' ophthalmopathy from Graves' hyperthyroidism and to predict progression to ophthalmopathy. In total, some 130 blood samples were TCR-sequenced: roughly 45 ophthalmopathy, roughly 77 hyperthyroidism and about 17 hyperthyroidism-to-ophthalmopathy patients. To explore V-J signatures that separate ophthalmopathy from hyperthyroidism, a discovery set of about 100 patients was enrolled, consisting of approximately 44 with ophthalmopathy and around 57 with stable hyperthyroidism. The independent validation cohort included some 19 hyperthyroidism patients plus 17 patients who later progressed from hyperthyroidism to ophthalmopathy. In about 6 hyperthyroidism patients, the T-cell repertoire of thyroid tissue was compared with the T-cell repertoire of blood. Once sampling was done, hyperthyroidism patients were given methimazole at a starting dose of 30 mg daily, while ophthalmopathy patients were given high-dose intravenous methylprednisolone. Study-level results and caveats: Ophthalmopathy was separated from stable hyperthyroidism by the 13-signature model with about 90% sensitivity and roughly 82% specificity in cross-validation and with 80%/75% in the test set. No statistical method was used to predetermine the sample size, and group allocation was not hidden from the investigators. In validation, the model predicted ophthalmopathy progression with about 71% sensitivity and 72.22% specificity; roughly 11 predicted patients were CT-confirmed with GO in a median of around 6 months. Most expanded thyroid clonotypes with frequency above 0.001 were also detected in blood, suggesting blood repertoires may reflect the thyroid immune response.

For repertoire sequencing, the TCR beta CDR3 regions were amplified from RNA transcripts. The first round of RT-PCR was done with HTBI primers and the Qiagen OneStep RT-PCR kit, and was followed by a second round of multiplex PCR, then size selection and purification. Sequencing of the libraries was carried out on an Illumina HiSeq2000 in paired-end mode with 100 bp reads. The original pipeline was this. SOAPnuke was used for read processing, and reads with adapters, uncalled bases, a mean Phred below 15, or no exact constant-primer or identifier match were discarded. COPE v1.2.5 was used to merge high-quality paired reads. Clonotypes were defined as unique nucleotide sequences and were aligned to IMGT TRB V, D and J references using MiTCR v1.1. The analysis was limited to V-J combinations with a frequency above 0.0001, which together covered about 99% of repertoires. A TCR clonal expansion and chaos score per V-J combination was defined as the ratio of F50 clonal expansion to chaos observed in the TCRdist matrix. Features were reduced by Welch's t-statistics and random forest to about a dozen V-J combinations, which fed a naive Bayes classifier. The Morisita-Horn index was used to measure how similar the thyroid and blood repertoires were. TCRdb cleaned the public reads at Q25 with fastp, built clones with MiXCR and kept in-frame beta chains. Rows with a matching CDR3 protein are joined into one entry that keeps the most common DNA and genes. TCRdb assigned the V and J calls; the authors' analysis was not used. This sample holds around 1.1 million distinct CDR3 sequences; around a third were observed only once. Approximately 12% of the sample comes from the top ten.

The hyperthyroidism patients were 18 to 65 years old and newly diagnosed, with a disease duration of less than 2 months. Patients with other autoimmune diseases, uncontrolled infections, pregnancy or lactation were excluded. Clinical symptoms, serum thyroxine, TRAb, thyroid ultrasound and orbital computed tomography were used for diagnosis. Total RNA was extracted using Trizol reagent, and RNA quality was checked on an Agilent 2100 Bioanalyzer. V and J are truncated by 5 bases and 8 bases respectively, leaving an intervening sequence of 14 bases. The CDR3 holds 14 amino acids from the cysteine to the phenylalanine. Just CDR3 DNA is preserved here, 42 bases in frame from base 1. CDR1 and CDR2 are drawn from the germline V gene (reference sequence): SGHNT, YYREEE. This clonotype was recorded a few times. Its target antigen remains unknown. The sample holds no much larger clone one base away, and base qualities are not on file.

The rearranged chain carries TRBV5-4 and TRBJ1-6; the best D guess is TRBD1, with 5 bases matching. The source is an adult man with Graves' hyperthyroidism. The sample consisted of peripheral blood or thyroid tissue (not recorded which). The CDR3 reads as follows: CASRKTGPDSPLHF. The nucleotide sequence is given as TGTGCCAGCAGAAAAACAGGACCCGATTCACCCCTCCACTTT.